This TCR beta chain was retrieved from a study of CD8 T cells in ankylosing spondylitis. One entry per CDR3 protein results from TCRdb running MiXCR on the 5' RACE reads. Seen here are roughly 180,000 distinct CDR3 sequences, more than 9% observed once, and the top ten hold 25% to 30%. Germline V gives CDR1 SGHRS, CDR2 YFSETQ. V shed 0 bases and J shed 7 bases, with 16 bases lying between them. This CDR3 spans 16 amino acids. This clonotype was seen ten or more times. The material sequenced was blood, either unsorted or a sorted T cell fraction (not recorded which). This TCR came from a male donor with ankylosing spondylitis or in good health (not recorded which). The gene calls are TRBV5-1 and TRBJ1-4; D remains ambiguous. The CDR3 DNA reads TGCGCCAGCAGCTTGGAGTACCAAACAAACGGTGAAAAACTGTTTTTT. Protein product: CASSLEYQTNGEKLFF. The full variable domain, its missing parts supplied by reference TRBV5-1 and TRBJ1-4, is KAGVTQTPRYLIKTRGQQVTLSCSPISGHRSVSWYQQTPGQGLQFLFEYFSETQRNKGNFPGRFSGRQFSNSRSEMNVSTLELGDSALYLCASSLEYQTNGEKLFFGSGTQLSVL.